This T cell receptor beta chain was captured by sequencing in a study of blood T cells in healthy people across ages. General study points: Strong correlation linked observed beta diversity and percent naive T cells.

Remarks on this clonotype: Its target is unknown.

Healthy Caucasian individuals from Russia aged roughly 6 to 95 served as donors. With a J-beta primer mix and a sample-barcoded 5' primer, a second PCR ran roughly 6 to 12 cycles. TCRdb re-derived calls from the 5' RACE reads in MiXCR, one entry per CDR3 protein. Of 1.5 million to 1.8 million distinct CDR3 sequences in the sample, roughly 43% were seen once. Germline loops: CDR1 MNHNS, CDR2 SASEGT. This CDR3 comprises 16 residues. The receptor comes from a woman aged 18-30 years in good health. The V gene is TRBV6-1, the J gene TRBJ2-1, with D perhaps TRBD1 (6 bases). The J call may be in error: the DNA end matches TRBJ2-7 better. Sequenced input: blood. The CDR3 nucleotides are TGTGCCAGCAGTGCCCTGACAGGAGCCTCCTACAATGAGCAGTACTTC. Encoded protein: CASSALTGASYNEQYF.